A single T cell receptor (beta chain) is shown here with its context. Authors' analysis steps: Cell counts per sample came from amplifying reference gene primers. Here immunoSEQ multiplex PCR was the method, and the copy in TCRdb shows in-frame clones only, minus some. V, J and clone size are taken as reported in that table, and D and trimming were inferred from the DNA itself. The data show 70,000 to 95,000 clones, with 75% to 90% seen just once and around 12% held by the top ten. These data belong to a study of blood T cell repertoires in COVID-19. Study-level information: Both acute and convalescent COVID-19 samples were obtained from the United States, Italy and Spain.

V gave up 3 bases and J gave up 5 bases; unmatched junction bases: 5. This CDR3 has 14 residues. Germline V gene lookup returns CDR1 SGDLS and CDR2 YYNGEE. The chain combines TRBV9 with TRBJ2-5; 9 nucleotides match TRBD1. The sequence came from a woman aged 35 to 49 with active or convalescent COVID-19. Material for sequencing was peripheral blood. The CDR3 region is CASSADRGAETQYF. CDR3 in DNA: TGTGCCAGCAGCGCGGACAGGGGTGCGGAGACCCAGTACTTC. Combining the CDR3 with reference TRBV9 and TRBJ2-5 gives the whole variable domain DSGVTQTPKHLITATGQRVTLRCSPRSGDLSVYWYQQSLDQGLQFLIQYYNGEERAKGNILERFSAQQFPDLHSELNLSSLELGDSALYFCASSADRGAETQYFGPGTRLLVL.